This T cell receptor beta chain derives from a study of tumor T cells in aggressive B-cell lymphoma. Data came from immunoSEQ multiplex PCR; TCRdb stores just in-frame clones and leaves some out. The sample lists several thousand clones, 70% to 90% occurring once. The CDR3 sequence is 14 residues long. V shed 4 bases and J shed 3 bases, with 14 bases lying between them. Germline CDR1 SGHRS, CDR2 YFSETQ. This TCR came from an adult with diffuse large B cell lymphoma. The sequenced sample was tumor tissue. J is TRBJ2-7 and V is TRBV5-1, with D perhaps matching TRBD2 (6 bases). CDR3 in amino acids: CASSTSGVHYEQYF. CDR3 DNA: TGCGCCAGCAGCACGTCGGGGGTTCACTACGAGCAGTACTTC.